Sequencing of this T cell receptor (beta chain) was carried out in a study of control samples from healthy donors and cancer patients. Some clones are missing from TCRdb's copy, which holds only in-frame ones; the method was immunoSEQ multiplex PCR. Listed are about 190,000 clones; around 2% falls within the top ten. Germline values: CDR1 LGHDT, CDR2 YNNKEL (reference sequence). The CDR3 covers 18 residues. The junction had 15 bases not matched to a gene; V was cut back by 1 base and J by 6 bases. Sample: blood. This chain uses TRBV3-1 (or the pseudogene TRBV3-2) with TRBJ1-2; TRBD1 agrees at 9 bases. The receptor's source is a woman younger than 45 in good health. Here the CDR3 DNA reads TGTGCCAGCAGCCAAGTATGGGAGTGGGGACAGGGAAATGATGGCTACACCTTC. Protein: CASSQVWEWGQGNDGYTF.